Below, 9 T cell receptor beta chains from the same sample are listed, as sequenced in a study of blood T cell repertoires in COVID-19. The assay was immunoSEQ multiplex PCR, and TCRdb's table has in-frame clones only and misses some. Seen here are some 140,000 clones, 70% to 90% observed once, and the top ten hold around 0.63%. The specimen was peripheral blood. The receptors come from a man aged 55 to 69 with COVID-19, enrolled during active disease.

V gene TRBV2 combines with J gene TRBJ1-2; D remains unclear. The length of the CDR3 is 13 residues. The germline V gene encodes CDR1 SNHLY and CDR2 FYNNEI. CDR3 protein: CALAREVGYGYTF. In DNA form, the CDR3 reads TGTGCACTGGCACGGGAGGTGGGCTATGGCTACACCTTC.

V is TRBV3-1 (or the pseudogene TRBV3-2) and J is TRBJ2-7, with TRBD1 as a possible D gene (6 bases). The CDR3 is 13 amino acids. V was shortened by 5 bases and J by 6 bases, with 14 bases between the two germline ends. Germline assignment: CDR1 LGHDT and CDR2 YNNKEL (reference sequence). CDR3 coding DNA: TGTGCCAGCAGCACGACAGGCCTTAGCGAGCAGTACTTC. Protein: CASSTTGLSEQYF.

The chain is built from TRBV7-2 and TRBJ1-3; TRBD1 matches at 8 bases. The CDR3 covers 14 residues. V gave up 5 bases and J gave up 4 bases; unmatched junction bases: 4. Germline CDR1 is SGHTA and CDR2 is FQGNSA. CDR3 bases: TGTGCCAGCAGCACGGGACAGGCGGGAAACACCATATATTTT. It yields the protein CASSTGQAGNTIYF. The whole variable domain, filled in from reference TRBV7-2 and TRBJ1-3, reads GAGVSQSPSNKVTEKGKDVELRCDPISGHTALYWYRQSLGQGLEFLIYFQGNSAPDKSGLPSDRFSAERTGGSVSTLTIQRTQQEDSAVYLCASSTGQAGNTIYFGEGSWLTVV.

In its sample, this clone was seen once. This chain joins TRBV6-2 or TRBV6-3 and TRBJ2-7, with 13 bases identical to TRBD2. This CDR3 has 17 amino acids. Germline V gene lookup returns CDR1 MNHEY and CDR2 SVGEGT. With 6 bases clipped from V and 7 bases from J, the junction kept 15 bases outside the gene matches. The DNA for the CDR3 is TGTGCCAGCAGCTGGGGACTAGCGGGGTCCTTTAAAGAAGAGCAGTACTTC. Amino acids: CASSWGLAGSFKEEQYF.

This clone was recorded many times. The gene calls are TRBV7-2 and TRBJ1-1, with D perhaps TRBD1 (6 bases). CDR1 SGHTA and CDR2 FQGNSA come from the germline V gene. The V gene lost 5 bases and the J gene lost 5 bases, with 15 bases spanning the gap. The CDR3 extends over 14 amino acids. Here the CDR3 reads CASSTPGGRTEAFF. The CDR3 DNA follows: TGTGCCAGCAGCACCCCGGGGGGGCGGACTGAAGCTTTCTTT.

The chain links TRBV3-1 (or the pseudogene TRBV3-2) to TRBJ1-4; 7 nucleotides match TRBD1. V was pared by 1 base and J by 8 bases, with 7 bases of the junction left unmatched. Germline V lookup: CDR1 LGHDT, CDR2 YNNKEL (reference sequence). The CDR3 has 15 amino acids. The CDR3 loop reads CASSQGQLQGEKLFF. The CDR3 coding sequence is TGTGCCAGCAGCCAAGGGCAGCTACAGGGGGAAAAACTGTTTTTT.

This clone came up a few times. This chain uses TRBV11-3 with TRBJ2-6; D is unclear. Germline assignment: CDR1 SGHNT and CDR2 YENEEA. The CDR3 totals 12 residues. V was shortened by 5 bases and J by 5 bases, with 4 bases between the two germline ends. The CDR3 region has the DNA TGTGCCAGCAGCCCTCGGGCCAACGTCCTGACTTTC. It encodes CASSPRANVLTF.

The CDR3 region is CASSQAQDRGANTEAFF. The CDR3 nucleotides are TGCGCCAGCAGCCAAGCCCAGGACCGTGGGGCGAACACTGAAGCTTTCTTT. This chain connects TRBV4-1 to TRBJ1-1; D perhaps matches TRBD1 (5 bases). Germline V CDR1 and CDR2: MGHRA, YSYEKL. Trimming removed 1 base at V and 1 base at J, with 16 bases between. The CDR3 spans 17 residues.

The chain combines TRBV2 with TRBJ2-1; 13 bases map to TRBD2. The CDR3 is 15 residues long. V shed 4 bases, J shed 7 bases, and the junction held 4 bases outside the gene matches. The germline V gene encodes CDR1 SNHLY and CDR2 FYNNEI. The CDR3 region is CASSVRTSGGNEQFF. The CDR3 region has the DNA TGTGCCAGCAGTGTTAGGACTAGCGGGGGTAATGAGCAGTTCTTC.